This entry features one TCR beta chain sequence. This specimen comes from a study of T cell changes during pregnancy in multiple sclerosis. Sequencing was performed with immunoSEQ multiplex PCR; in TCRdb, only in-frame clones are kept and a portion is missing. The sample records about 44,000 clones, roughly nine tenths being singletons. V shed 6 bases and J 2 bases; nucleotides not matched to a gene: 5. Germline CDR1 and CDR2: SNHLY and FYNNEI. The CDR3 spans 15 residues. The sequence came from a female donor with multiple sclerosis, enrolled in a pregnancy study. The sample was CD4+ T cells from peripheral blood mononuclear cells, taken after pregnancy. V gene TRBV2 combines with J gene TRBJ2-5, with 11 bases that match TRBD2. CDR3 amino acids: CASRAGTSGQETQYF. The CDR3 DNA is TGTGCCAGCAGGGCGGGGACTAGCGGACAAGAGACCCAGTACTTC.